This T cell receptor (beta chain) was documented in a study of blood T cells in healthy people across ages. Whole-study findings and limits: The fall in TCR beta diversity per million T cells was roughly linear with age. Diversity was estimated from one million T cells, and these estimates were considered underestimates. Naive and antigen-experienced cells could not be conclusively compared, given unsorted PBMCs. Long-lived and aged donors differed, with more naive CD4+ cells and higher diversity in the long-lived.

The authors ran a second PCR of 7 to 11 cycles using a sample-barcoded 5' primer and a J-beta primer mix. TCRdb redid the calling of the 5' RACE reads with MiXCR, one entry per CDR3 protein. The sample yields 1.5 million to 2 million distinct CDR3 sequences, about 50% seen once. A word on this clonotype: What it recognizes is unknown.

This clonotype was sampled from a woman aged 40 to 55 in good health. Sequencing was done on a sample of blood.

The CDR3 sequence is CASSESSGVPVEQYF. DNA of the CDR3: TGTGCCAGCAGTGAATCCTCCGGGGTACCCGTCGAGCAGTACTTC. V is TRBV25-1 and J is TRBJ2-7; tentative D call: TRBD2 (5 bases). Germline V gene sequence: CDR1 MGHDK, CDR2 SYGVNS. The CDR3 has 15 residues. Trimming took off 1 base at V and 6 bases at J, with 16 bases between the two ends.